This TCR beta chain was sequenced for a study of beta chain features in type 1 diabetes. Across the study: Cell yields, gender and age were similar in healthy donors and patients. Summed over all samples, the examined sorted cells came to some 99 million. The study's findings and limits: The question left open here concerned HLA type influencing TCRB rearrangement. Among all four CD4+ subsets, Type 1 diabetes patients had TCRB CDR3s that were moderately but significantly shorter.

The whole isolated RNA underwent reverse transcription, so sequencing captured expressed TCRB transcripts. Generated by immunoSEQ multiplex PCR, the TCRdb table keeps only in-frame clones and is missing some. The table includes 55,000 to 85,000 clones, around 49% detected once. On this clone itself: Its specificity is unknown.

Sorted CD4+ subsets: naive, central memory, regulatory, stem cell-like memory (CD45RO/CCR7/CD25/CD127/CD95/CD27 panel). The length of the CDR3 is 12 residues. The ends were cut back, 5 bases at V and 3 bases at J, with 8 bases in the middle. CDR1 and CDR2 from the germline V gene are SEHNR and FQNEAQ (reference sequence). The V gene is TRBV7-9, the J gene TRBJ2-7; tentative D call: TRBD2 (5 bases). The material sequenced was central memory CD4+ T cells from blood. The sequence came from a young man with type 1 diabetes. The CDR3 DNA is TGTGCCAGCAGCCCGGGGTACTACGAGCAGTACTTC. Protein: CASSPGYYEQYF.